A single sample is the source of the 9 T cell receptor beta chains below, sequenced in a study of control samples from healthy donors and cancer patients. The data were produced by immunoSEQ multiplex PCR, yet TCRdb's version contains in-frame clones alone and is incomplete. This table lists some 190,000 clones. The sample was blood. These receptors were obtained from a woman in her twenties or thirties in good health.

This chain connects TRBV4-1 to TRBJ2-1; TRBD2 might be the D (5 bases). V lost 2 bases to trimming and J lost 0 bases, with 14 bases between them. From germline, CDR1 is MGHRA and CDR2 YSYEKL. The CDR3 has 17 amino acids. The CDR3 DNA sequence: TGCGCCAGCAGCCAAAGTCGGGGTAGGAGCTCCTACAATGAGCAGTTCTTC. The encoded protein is CASSQSRGRSSYNEQFF.

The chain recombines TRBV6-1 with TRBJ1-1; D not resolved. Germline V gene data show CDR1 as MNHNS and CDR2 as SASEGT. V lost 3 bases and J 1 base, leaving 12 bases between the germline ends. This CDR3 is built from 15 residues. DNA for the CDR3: TGTGCCAGCAGTGACCCCGGGAGGCAGAACACTGAAGCTTTCTTT. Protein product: CASSDPGRQNTEAFF.

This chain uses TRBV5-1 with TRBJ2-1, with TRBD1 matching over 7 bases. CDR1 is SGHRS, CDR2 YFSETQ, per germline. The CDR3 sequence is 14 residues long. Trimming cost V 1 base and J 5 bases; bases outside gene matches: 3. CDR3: CASSLRQGNNEQFF. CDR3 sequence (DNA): TGCGCCAGCAGCTTGAGACAGGGAAACAATGAGCAGTTCTTC.

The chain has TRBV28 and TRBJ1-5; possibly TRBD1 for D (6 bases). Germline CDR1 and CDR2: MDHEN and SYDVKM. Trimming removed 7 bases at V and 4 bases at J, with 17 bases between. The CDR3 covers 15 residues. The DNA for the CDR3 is TGTGCCAGCACCCCGGACAGTATAGCTAATCAGCCCCAGCATTTT. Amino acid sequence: CASTPDSIANQPQHF.

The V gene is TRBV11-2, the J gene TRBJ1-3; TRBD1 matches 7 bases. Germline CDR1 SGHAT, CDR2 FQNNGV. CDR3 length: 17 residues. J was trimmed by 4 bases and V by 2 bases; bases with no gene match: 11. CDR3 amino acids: CASSLNWIRGMGNTIYF. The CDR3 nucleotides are TGTGCCAGCAGCTTAAATTGGATCAGGGGGATGGGAAACACCATATATTTT.

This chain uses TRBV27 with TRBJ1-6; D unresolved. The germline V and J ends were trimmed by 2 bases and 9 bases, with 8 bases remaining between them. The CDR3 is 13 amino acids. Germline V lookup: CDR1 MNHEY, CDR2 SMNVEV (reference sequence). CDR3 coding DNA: TGTGCCAGCAGTTTAGGGTCAGTTTCACCCCTCCACTTT. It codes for CASSLGSVSPLHF.

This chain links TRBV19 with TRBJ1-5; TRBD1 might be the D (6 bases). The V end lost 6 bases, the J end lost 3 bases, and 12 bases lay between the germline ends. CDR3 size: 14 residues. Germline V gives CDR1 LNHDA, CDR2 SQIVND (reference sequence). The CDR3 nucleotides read TGTGCCAGTAGGGCAAACAGGGTCAATCAGCCCCAGCATTTT. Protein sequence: CASRANRVNQPQHF.

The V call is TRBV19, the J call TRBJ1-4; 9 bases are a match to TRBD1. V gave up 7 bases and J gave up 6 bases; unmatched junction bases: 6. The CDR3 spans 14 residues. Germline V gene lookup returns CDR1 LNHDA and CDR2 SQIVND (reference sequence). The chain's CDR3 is CASNPTGGDEKLFF. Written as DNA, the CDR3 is TGTGCCAGTAACCCAACAGGGGGCGATGAAAAACTGTTTTTT.

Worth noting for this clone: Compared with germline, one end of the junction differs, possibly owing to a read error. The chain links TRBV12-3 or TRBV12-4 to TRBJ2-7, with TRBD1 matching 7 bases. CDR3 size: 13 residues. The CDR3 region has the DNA TGTGCCAGCAGCTTAGACAGGGCCTACGAGCAGTACTTC. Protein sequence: CASSLDRAYEQYF.